This TCR beta chain originates from a study of blood T cell repertoires in COVID-19 (dated by TCRdb to about 2020). As for the study more broadly: Samples from collaborators originated in the United States, Italy and Spain and spanned both the acute and convalescent phases of COVID-19. The prospective study material was composed of cDNA or gDNA derived from T cells, B-cell-depleted T cells, or PBMCs. The dataset comprised deeply sampled blood TCRbeta repertoires from subjects exposed to, actively infected with, or recovered from COVID-19. A freely available public database, intended as a resource for researchers studying the immune response to SARS-CoV-2, is where the repertoires were released. Samples came from the ongoing ImmuneRACE study (first 160 participants) plus 1,254 subjects from 6 global collaborators. Sample metadata almost always included a de-identified subject ID, COVID-19 status, age in years and sex. HLA class I and class II types, where available, came from metadata supplied by the sample provider rather than from assay-based typing.

TCRbeta CDR3 regions were amplified from genomic DNA using the immunoSEQ Assay, a bias-controlled multiplex PCR. In the authors' own workflow: The number of nucleated cells in each sample was estimated by amplification of reference gene primers within the assay. To quantify the absolute abundance of each unique TCRbeta CDR3 rearrangement, sequence reads were collapsed and filtered. For each sample, productive Simpson clonality was calculated by taking the square root of Simpson's diversity index across productive rearrangements. The immuneACCESS repertoire file appears here via TCRdb, limited to in-frame rearrangements. These files lack a portion of the clones; in checked studies, under half of the deficit traces to unresolved V genes, and the cause of the others is not known. V and J calls and clone size are as listed in that table; D and trimming were resolved from the DNA. This sample gives around 100,000 clones in total; roughly 79% of them show up just once. The ten largest clones take up 12% of the sample.

Remarks on this clone: Its antigen has not been determined. One base away there is no much larger clone; base qualities are not given.

Collaborating institutions collected whole blood in K2EDTA tubes following their own protocols. Collaborator samples were shipped for TCRbeta analysis as frozen whole blood, isolated PBMCs, or DNA extracted from either sample type. The CDR3, cysteine through phenylalanine, is 18 amino acids long. Of all the DNA, just the CDR3 is kept, 54 bases in frame from base 1. Overall results and qualifications from the work: The quantity of clinical and demographic metadata differed by source and by participant and was supplied without curation.

In this chain, TRBV21-1 is recombined with TRBJ1-3; the listed D gene, TRBD1, was not tested against the DNA. TRBV21-1 constitutes a pseudogene. The sample taken for sequencing was peripheral blood. The sequence was obtained from a woman in her 70s with acute or convalescent COVID-19. The base sequence is TGTGCCAGCAGCCGACCTTCCGGACAGGGGTTATACGGAAACACCATATATTTT. It is translated as CASSRPSGQGLYGNTIYF.